A single sample gave rise to the 27 T cell receptor beta chains below, sequenced in a study of T cells in Graves' hyperthyroidism and ophthalmopathy. TCR beta CDR3 region amplification was performed from RNA transcripts. With the HTBI primer set, the TCR CDR3 went through a first round of RT-PCR. TCRdb called the multiplex PCR reads again in MiXCR, with one record for every CDR3 protein. This table has fewer than 350,000 distinct CDR3 sequences, 20% to 25% appearing once. The specimen sequenced was blood. The receptors were sampled from a woman aged 45-60 years with Graves' hyperthyroidism.

At least ten counts were recorded for this clonotype. The gene calls are TRBV2 and TRBJ2-7, with D perhaps matching TRBD1 or TRBD2 (5 bases each). There are 13 residues in the CDR3. V lost 7 bases to trimming and J lost 2 bases, with 12 bases between them. Germline values: CDR1 SNHLY, CDR2 FYNNEI. Here the CDR3 DNA reads TGTGCCAGCACCGGGACCGTAACCTACGAGCAGTACTTC. It codes for CASTGTVTYEQYF.

The rearrangement joins TRBV7-2 to TRBJ2-4; D is tentatively TRBD1 or TRBD2 (5 bases each). This CDR3 is 18 amino acids long. V dropped 2 bases and J dropped 0 bases, with 17 bases sitting between them. Germline V CDR1 and CDR2: SGHTA, FQGNSA. CDR3 coding DNA: TGTGCCAGCAGCTTAACCAACGGGGCGCACTTAGCCAAAAACATTCAGTACTTC. Translating gives CASSLTNGAHLAKNIQYF. Variable domain in full (rest from reference TRBV7-2 and TRBJ2-4): GAGVSQSPSNKVTEKGKDVELRCDPISGHTALYWYRQSLGQGLEFLIYFQGNSAPDKSGLPSDRFSAERTGGSVSTLTIQRTQQEDSAVYLCASSLTNGAHLAKNIQYFGAGTRLSVL.

This rearrangement joins TRBV6-1 to TRBJ2-6; D is uncertain. V was trimmed by 4 bases and J by 5 bases, leaving 0 bases between them. There are 11 residues in the CDR3. In germline, CDR1 is MNHNS, CDR2 SASEGT. In nucleotides, the CDR3 is TGTGCCAGCAGTGGGGCCAACGTCCTGACTTTC. Translation: CASSGANVLTF.

The chain couples TRBV19 to TRBJ2-1; 9 positions agree with TRBD2. From germline, CDR1 is LNHDA and CDR2 SQIVND (reference sequence). V lost 4 bases to trimming and J lost 12 bases; unmatched junction nucleotides: 16. CDR3 length equals 16 residues. The chain's CDR3 is CASSRGLAGAGTMQFF. The CDR3 DNA reads TGTGCCAGTAGTAGAGGGTTAGCGGGGGCGGGCACGATGCAGTTCTTC.

The rearrangement joins TRBV20-1 to TRBJ2-7; TRBD1 matches at 10 bases. Trimming removed 5 bases from V and 3 bases from J; junction bases left unmatched: 4. The CDR3 totals 13 residues. CDR1 and CDR2 from the germline V gene are DFQATT and SNEGSKA (reference sequence). DNA for the CDR3: TGCAGTGCTGGGACAGGGGTTTTCTACGAGCAGTACTTC. It is translated as CSAGTGVFYEQYF.

This clonotype was recorded once. The rearrangement uses TRBV6-1 and TRBJ2-1, with D unclear. The V end was cut by 4 bases, the J end by 4 bases, with 8 bases between. CDR3 length: 13 residues. Germline values: CDR1 MNHNS, CDR2 SASEGT. The DNA for the CDR3 is TGTGCCAGCAGTGTCCGCGCATACAATGAGCAGTTCTTC. Its translation is CASSVRAYNEQFF.

This clonotype was recorded many times. The chain couples TRBV28 to TRBJ1-2; D ambiguous. This CDR3 is built from 13 residues. Per germline, CDR1 MDHEN and CDR2 SYDVKM. Trimming left V 3 bases short and J 4 bases short, with 9 bases between. In DNA form, the CDR3 reads TGTGCCAGCAGTTTTACCCGTCTCTATGGCTACACCTTC. Translation gives CASSFTRLYGYTF.

This clonotype was counted many times. This chain joins TRBV11-2 and TRBJ1-6; D remains ambiguous. The CDR3 runs to 13 residues. Trimming took off 0 bases at V and 11 bases at J, with 8 bases between the two ends. The germline gives CDR1 SGHAT, CDR2 FQNNGV. DNA for the CDR3: TGTGCCAGCAGCTTAGATCAGGATGCACCCCTCCACTTT. Translation gives CASSLDQDAPLHF.

Of note for this clonotype: A single base separates this from a much larger clone, so it may be a read error. The chain carries TRBV5-1 and TRBJ1-1, with a possible D match to TRBD1 (5 bases). Germline V CDR1 and CDR2: SGHRS, YFSETQ. This CDR3 has 14 amino acids. Trimming pared 3 bases from V and 3 bases from J, leaving 12 bases between. CDR3 amino acids: CASSWGPGDTEAFF. In DNA, the CDR3 is TGCGCCAGCAGCTGGGGACCGGGGGACACTGAAGCTTTCTTT.

There are many counts of this clonotype. The J gene is TRBJ2-1, the V gene TRBV28; TRBD1 matches 11 bases. With V trimmed by 0 bases and J by 4 bases, 2 bases remained unmatched. Germline-derived CDR1 and CDR2 are MDHEN and SYDVKM. The CDR3 has 16 residues. The CDR3 region is CASSLWGTGGYNEQFF. CDR3 coding DNA: TGTGCCAGCAGTTTATGGGGGACAGGGGGGTACAATGAGCAGTTCTTC.

This clonotype was recorded many times. The CDR3: CAWSAAGVRPYEQYF. DNA for the CDR3: TGTGCCTGGAGTGCAGCAGGGGTTCGACCCTACGAGCAGTACTTC. V usage is TRBV30 and J usage is TRBJ2-7; a weak D match, TRBD1 (6 bases). The ends were cut back, 1 base at V and 2 bases at J, with 15 bases in the middle. The CDR3 extends over 15 amino acids. Germline CDR1 and CDR2: GTSNPN and SVGIG (reference sequence).

This clonotype has ten or more counts. This chain joins TRBV5-1 and TRBJ2-7; unclear D gene. The CDR3 sequence is 12 residues long. In germline, CDR1 is SGHRS, CDR2 YFSETQ. V gave up 2 bases and J gave up 5 bases, with 8 bases separating them. The CDR3 DNA reads as TGCGCCAGCAGCTTTGATTGGGACGAGCAGTACTTC. As protein: CASSFDWDEQYF. Full variable domain (remainder filled in from reference TRBV5-1 and TRBJ2-7): KAGVTQTPRYLIKTRGQQVTLSCSPISGHRSVSWYQQTPGQGLQFLFEYFSETQRNKGNFPGRFSGRQFSNSRSEMNVSTLELGDSALYLCASSFDWDEQYFGPGTRLTVT.

This clonotype has at least ten counts. The V call is TRBV18, the J call TRBJ2-1; TRBD2 matches 8 bases. Per germline, CDR1 KGHSH and CDR2 LQKENI. There are 16 residues in the CDR3. V shed 5 bases and J 8 bases; nucleotides not matched to a gene: 14. The CDR3 spells CASSLPGTSSIDEQFF. The CDR3 nucleotides are TGTGCCAGCTCATTACCCGGGACTAGTAGTATTGATGAGCAGTTCTTC.

This clonotype has a count of ten or more. The chain couples TRBV6-1 to TRBJ2-7; 8 bases align to TRBD1. V was clipped by 7 bases and J by 5 bases; unmatched bases: 10. This CDR3 has 14 residues. Germline V gene lookup returns CDR1 MNHNS and CDR2 SASEGT. CDR3 loop: CASTTGDRGHEQYF. In DNA form, the CDR3 reads TGTGCCAGCACCACGGGTGACAGGGGCCACGAGCAGTACTTC.

The chain combines TRBV7-8 with TRBJ1-2; D is perhaps TRBD1 (5 bases). The germline gives CDR1 SGHVS, CDR2 FQNEAQ. V lost 5 bases and J lost 0, with 13 bases in between. The CDR3 totals 15 residues. The CDR3 sequence: CASSMDKGANYGYTF. CDR3 sequence (DNA): TGTGCCAGCAGCATGGACAAGGGAGCTAACTATGGCTACACCTTC.

In this sample, this clonotype turned up a few times. This CDR3 reads CASSLSGASSGANVLTF. CDR3 bases: TGCGCCAGCAGCCTATCAGGCGCCTCCTCTGGGGCCAACGTCCTGACTTTC. This chain joins TRBV4-1 and TRBJ2-6; D is unclear. CDR3 length: 17 amino acids. V lost 4 bases, J lost 0 bases, and 13 bases lay in between. CDR1 is MGHRA and CDR2 is YSYEKL in the germline V gene.

In its sample, this clonotype was seen many times. In DNA form, the CDR3 reads TGTGCCACCAGTGACAACTCCCCGGGACAGGGGGCGGGCACCGGGGAGCTGTTTTTT. It translates to CATSDNSPGQGAGTGELFF. The chain recombines TRBV24-1 with TRBJ2-2; 12 positions agree with TRBD1. CDR3 length equals 19 residues. Germline values: CDR1 KGHDR, CDR2 SFDVKD. Losses at the gene ends were 4 bases for V and 4 bases for J; bases not matched to a gene: 12.

This clonotype was found many times. The V call is TRBV2, the J call TRBJ1-1; the D is unclear. The CDR3 contains 13 residues. CDR1 and CDR2 from the germline V gene are SNHLY and FYNNEI. Trimming stripped 7 bases from V and 1 base from J, with 10 bases between. CDR3 sequence: CASTPTRNTEAFF. The DNA for the CDR3 is TGTGCCAGCACCCCTACTAGGAACACTGAAGCTTTCTTT. Together with reference TRBV2 and TRBJ1-1, the CDR3 gives the full variable domain: EPEVTQTPSHQVTQMGQEVILRCVPISNHLYFYWYRQILGQKVEFLVSFYNNEISEKSEIFDDQFSVERPDGSNFTLKIRSTKLEDSAMYFCASTPTRNTEAFFGQGTRLTVV.

The V call is TRBV12-3 or TRBV12-4, the J call TRBJ1-1; unclear D gene. The ends were cut back, 3 bases at V and 3 bases at J, with 11 bases in the middle. The CDR3 length is 14 residues. CDR3 nucleotide sequence: TGTGCCAGCAGTTTTTTTGGCCCGCACACTGAAGCTTTCTTT. Protein product: CASSFFGPHTEAFF.

The J gene is TRBJ2-7, the V gene TRBV6-1; TRBD1 matches at 9 bases. Germline V gene lookup returns CDR1 MNHNS and CDR2 SASEGT. This CDR3 has 15 residues. Trimming took 6 bases from V and 0 from J; bases not matched to a gene: 6. CDR3 DNA sequence: TGTGCCAGCAGCCCAGACAGGGGGATCTCCTACGAGCAGTACTTC. It specifies CASSPDRGISYEQYF.

This clonotype occurred many times. The CDR3 DNA follows: TGTGCCAGCAGCCCAACAGGGGGCGAGCAGTACTTC. Translating gives CASSPTGGEQYF. This chain joins TRBV7-6 and TRBJ2-7, with TRBD1 matching 8 bases. CDR3 length equals 12 residues. Trimming at V came to 5 bases and at J to 6 bases, leaving 3 bases not matched to a gene. CDR1 and CDR2 (germline): SGHVS, FNYEAQ.

In this sample, this clonotype turned up many times. The rearrangement joins TRBV3-1 to TRBJ1-1; D is unclear. This CDR3 has 13 amino acids. V was shortened by 0 bases and J by 7 bases, with 9 bases between the two germline ends. Germline V gives CDR1 LGHDT, CDR2 YNNKEL (reference sequence). Here the CDR3 reads CASSQEVESEAFF. CDR3 nucleotide sequence: TGTGCCAGCAGCCAAGAAGTGGAAAGTGAAGCTTTCTTT.

Ten or more counts support this clonotype. The chain employs TRBV12-3 or TRBV12-4 and TRBJ1-2; D possibly corresponds to TRBD1 (5 bases). The CDR3 covers 15 residues. V lost 4 bases and J 0 bases, leaving 12 bases between the germline ends. CDR3 in DNA: TGTGCCAGCAGTTGGAACCAGGGAGCTAACTATGGCTACACCTTC. Encoded protein: CASSWNQGANYGYTF.

This clonotype was seen once. The chain carries TRBV2 and TRBJ1-2; D remains ambiguous. Germline loops: CDR1 SNHLY, CDR2 FYNNEI. V lost 7 bases and J lost 10, with 22 bases in between. CDR3 length: 14 amino acids. The CDR3 spells CASTPAGPAAIYTF. CDR3 DNA: TGTGCCAGCACCCCTGCCGGACCCGCGGCTATCTACACCTTC.

This clonotype came up many times. The chain joins TRBV11-2 to TRBJ2-3; no reliable D call. The V gene's germline CDR1 is SGHAT and CDR2 FQNNGV. The CDR3 runs to 15 residues. V was shortened by 1 base and J by 3 bases, with 11 bases between the two germline ends. The CDR3 loop is CASSLAGRTTDTQYF. CDR3 coding DNA: TGTGCCAGCAGCTTAGCAGGACGTACTACAGATACGCAGTATTTT.

At least ten counts were recorded for this clonotype. V and J are TRBV7-3 and TRBJ2-1; 12 bases line up with TRBD2. The CDR3 length is 15 residues. V trimming: 4 bases; J trimming: 9 bases; junction bases outside the gene matches: 7. Per germline, CDR1 SGHTA and CDR2 FQGTGA. The CDR3 DNA reads as TGTGCCAGCAGCTGGCTAGCGGGAGGGGGTGGTGAGCAGTTCTTC. This translates into CASSWLAGGGGEQFF.

This clonotype was detected only a few times. The chain couples TRBV24-1 to TRBJ1-2; 7 nucleotides line up with TRBD1. Germline CDR1 reads KGHDR; CDR2 reads SFDVKD. The CDR3 contains 13 residues. V lost 9 bases, J lost 4 bases, and 7 bases stayed unmatched. The CDR3 bases are TGTGCCACCCGGGACAGCAAGTCCTATGGCTACACCTTC. It translates to CATRDSKSYGYTF.